The T cell receptor beta chain described here comes from a study of blood T cell repertoires in COVID-19. Study details: Samples taken during acute and convalescent COVID-19 were collected in the United States, Italy and Spain. From T cells, B-cell-depleted T cells, or PBMCs came the material, which was cDNA or gDNA.

Per the study methods: Reference gene primer amplification yielded estimated nucleated cell counts. Using immunoSEQ multiplex PCR, the repertoire was profiled, and TCRdb retains in-frame clones only, with some absent. The D gene and trimming were derived from the DNA, and the V and J assignments and clone size from that table. Of some 95,000 clones listed, 86% were seen once; the top ten hold 1% to 1.5%. The sequenced sample consisted of peripheral blood. The receptor's source is a man aged 80 or over with active or convalescent COVID-19.

The CDR3: CASSPVGLAGVETQYF. The CDR3 DNA reads TGTGCCAGCAGCCCTGTGGGGCTAGCGGGAGTCGAGACCCAGTACTTC. This sequence joins TRBV7-2 and TRBJ2-5; 10 nucleotides match TRBD2. The V gene end was trimmed by 5 bases and the J gene end by 5 bases; junction bases not matched to a gene: 11. The CDR3 covers 16 residues. Germline assignment: CDR1 SGHTA and CDR2 FQGNSA.